The sequence of this T cell receptor (beta chain) was determined in a study of T cell responses to AZD1222 COVID-19 vaccine. Study overall: Second-dose schedules of about 4 or about 12 weeks were combined. Study outcomes and limitations: All repertoire sampling was performed exclusively after the peak T cell response. A mostly white British donor set with more females was recruited, and clonal diversity was possibly underestimated.

The CDR3 covers 12 residues. V was pared by 1 base and J by 3 bases, with 2 bases between. Looked up from germline, CDR1 is SGDLS and CDR2 is YYNGEE. Produced via immunoSEQ multiplex PCR; TCRdb's table is partial and in-frame only. The sample holds some 150,000 clones, about nine tenths seen once. For this clone: The antigen remains undetermined.

The source of this sequence is an adult in good health. Sequences were derived from peripheral blood, sampled on day 0 of AZD1222 vaccination. The V and J genes are TRBV9 and TRBJ2-1; no firm D call. The CDR3 here is CASSVIYNEQFF. The DNA of the CDR3 is TGTGCCAGCAGCGTAATCTACAATGAGCAGTTCTTC.